A single T cell receptor (beta chain) is shown here with its context. The antigen remains unidentified. The source of the sample is a study of cytomegalovirus exposure and HLA in healthy donors. About the study: Early released data comprised about 84 million unique TCRs from HLA-typed donors. Study-wide results and limits: Associated with HLA alleles at 0.05 false discovery rate in a later analysis were 16,951 TCR beta sequences. Apparent HLA restriction characterized most CMV-associated TCR beta chains in a later analysis.

PCR used 60 Vbeta primers and 13 Jbeta primers. Sequencing used immunoSEQ multiplex PCR; TCRdb keeps in-frame clones, though not all of them. The table lists 80,000 to 100,000 clones, roughly 74% of them singletons. The CDR3 has 15 residues. The germline V gene has CDR1 MNHEY and CDR2 SVGAGI. Trimming removed 7 bases from V and 7 bases from J; junction bases left unmatched: 8. Sequencing was carried out using PBMCs. This chain uses TRBV6-5 with TRBJ2-1; 12 bases fit TRBD2. The sequence came from a woman aged 18 to 35 in good health and CMV-seropositive. CDR3 sequence (DNA): TGTGCCAGCACCCAAGGACTAGCGGGGCCTAATGAGCAGTTCTTC. Translating it yields CASTQGLAGPNEQFF.